Included here is one T cell receptor beta chain sequence, with context. Libraries were prepared by immunoSEQ multiplex PCR; TCRdb keeps only in-frame clonotypes and omits some of them. The table lists roughly 230,000 clones, roughly nine tenths of them singletons, with approximately 4.3% in the top ten. Looked up from germline, CDR1 is SGHVS and CDR2 is FNYEAQ. This CDR3 is built from 16 residues. Trimming cost V 5 bases and J 4 bases, with 18 bases left between them. This sample stems from a study of blood T cell repertoires in COVID-19. The chain employs TRBV7-6 and TRBJ2-1, with D tentatively TRBD2 (5 bases). Sequencing was carried out using PBMCs or T cells enriched from blood (not recorded which). The TCR sequence derives from a woman aged 25 to 39 with acute COVID-19. The CDR3 reads CASSPPGVVGYNEQFF. CDR3 DNA sequence: TGTGCCAGCAGCCCCCCCGGGGTTGTTGGTTACAATGAGCAGTTCTTC.